One and the same sample provided the 32 T cell receptor beta chains below, sequenced in a study of CD4 and CD8 cells across lung adenocarcinoma regions. TCRdb analysed the PCR reads with MiXCR anew, one entry per CDR3 protein. The sample consists of some 11,000 distinct CDR3 sequences, roughly 48% of them appearing once. The specimen sequenced was CD8+ T cells from the margin of a lung tumor. The receptors stem from a female donor with lung adenocarcinoma. The CD4 and CD8 labels of this study may be unreliable.

Concerning this clonotype itself: An end of the junction does not agree with germline; a read error may underlie this. The chain is built from TRBV6-1 and TRBJ2-4; 12 nucleotides agree with TRBD2. The CDR3 sequence is 16 residues long. Germline CDR1 MNHNS, CDR2 SASEGT. In DNA, the CDR3 is TGTGCCAGCAGAGAAACTCCTAGCGGGGGGGCCTACGAGCAGTACTTT. Translated: CASRETPSGGAYEQYF.

This clonotype is labeled as large. The chain employs TRBV10-1 and TRBJ2-1; D remains unclear. The DNA matches TRBJ2-7 better at its end, which makes the J call doubtful. The V gene's germline CDR1 is WNHNN and CDR2 SYGVQD (reference sequence). The CDR3 sequence is 13 residues long. DNA of the CDR3: TGCGCCAGCAGTGAGTCGGGCAGAGGCGAGCAGTACTTC. Amino acids: CASSESGRGEQYF.

In its sample, this clonotype was seen a few times. The chain uses TRBV20-1 and TRBJ2-2; 10 bases agree with TRBD1. The CDR3 is made up of 16 amino acids. Unmatched junction bases numbered 12, after V lost 6 bases and J lost 5 bases. Germline values: CDR1 DFQATT, CDR2 SNEGSKA (reference sequence). CDR3 sequence: CSALGSRQGATGELFF. The CDR3 DNA follows: TGCAGTGCCTTGGGGTCCCGACAGGGGGCTACCGGGGAGCTGTTTTTT.

V gene TRBV5-1 combines with J gene TRBJ2-5; 11 nucleotides agree with TRBD1. The CDR3 has 15 residues. V trimming: 0 bases; J trimming: 4 bases; junction bases outside the gene matches: 2. Germline CDR1 SGHRS, CDR2 YFSETQ. This chain's CDR3 is CASSLAGTGGETQYF. The DNA for the CDR3 is TGCGCCAGCAGCTTGGCGGGGACAGGGGGAGAGACCCAGTACTTC.

Concerning this clonotype: The junction differs from germline at one of its ends, possibly a read error. The chain combines TRBV6-1 with TRBJ2-3; D is ambiguous. The CDR3 consists of 14 residues. Looked up from germline, CDR1 is MNHNS and CDR2 is SASEGT. The CDR3 DNA is TGTGCCGGCCTCCAGGCTCTGAACACAGAGGCGCAGTTTTTT. This sequence encodes CAGLQALNTEAQFF.

This clonotype occurred many times. This chain joins TRBV6-1 and TRBJ1-1; D uncertain. This CDR3 spans 13 amino acids. Trimming took off 1 base at V and 1 base at J, with 4 bases between the two ends. Germline loops: CDR1 MNHNS, CDR2 SASEGT. The CDR3 spells CASSEVRNTEAFF. DNA for the CDR3: TGTGCCAGCAGTGAAGTAAGGAACACTGAAGCTTTCTTT.

The DNA for the CDR3 is TGTGCCAGCAGAAAAACGGGCACTGAAGCTTTCTTT. Protein product: CASRKTGTEAFF. V gene TRBV27 combines with J gene TRBJ1-1; D gene ambiguous. Germline CDR1 and CDR2: MNHEY and SMNVEV (reference sequence). This CDR3 region has 12 residues. V dropped 6 bases and J dropped 4 bases, with 9 bases sitting between them.

This clonotype has more than one count but fewer than ten. The genes are TRBV5-1 and TRBJ2-3, with D possibly matching TRBD2 (7 bases). The V gene's germline CDR1 is SGHRS and CDR2 YFSETQ. The V end lost 0 bases, the J end lost 0 bases, and 11 bases lay between the germline ends. The CDR3 covers 16 residues. This CDR3 reads CASSLVGGPSTDTQYF. DNA of the CDR3: TGCGCCAGCAGCTTGGTCGGGGGGCCGAGCACAGATACGCAGTATTTT.

The gene calls are TRBV4-1 and TRBJ2-3, with D perhaps given as TRBD1 or TRBD2 (5 bases each). Germline values: CDR1 MGHRA, CDR2 YSYEKL. The CDR3 runs 18 residues. V shed 1 base and J shed 0 bases, with 17 bases lying between them. CDR3 region: CASSQATLRGSSTDTQYF. The CDR3 region has the DNA TGCGCCAGCAGCCAAGCCACCTTGAGGGGCTCTAGCACAGATACGCAGTATTTT.

This clonotype was counted only a few times. V is TRBV6-1 and J is TRBJ1-5; no clear D gene. The V gene's germline CDR1 is MNHNS and CDR2 SASEGT. The CDR3 has 18 residues. Trimming took off 0 bases at V and 0 bases at J, with 15 bases between the two ends. The CDR3, as DNA: TGTGCCAGCAGTGAAGCAAAGAAGGGATCGTATAGCAATCAGCCCCAGCATTTT. Amino acid sequence: CASSEAKKGSYSNQPQHF.

This chain uses TRBV10-3 with TRBJ2-1; weak D call: TRBD1 (6 bases). The CDR3 has 15 residues. Germline lookup yields CDR1 ENHRY and CDR2 SYGVKD. The germline V and J ends were trimmed by 0 bases and 7 bases, with 13 bases remaining between them. The CDR3 region is CAISESGGGTNEQFF. The DNA of the CDR3 is TGTGCCATCAGTGAGTCGGGTGGGGGCACAAATGAGCAGTTCTTC.

This clonotype was seen a handful of times. This chain joins TRBV12-3 or TRBV12-4 and TRBJ2-5; 8 bases line up with TRBD1. The CDR3 has 15 residues. Trimming took 6 bases from V and 5 from J; bases not matched to a gene: 11. CDR3 amino acids: CASSPDRGERETQYF. Written as DNA, the CDR3 is TGTGCCAGCAGCCCTGACAGGGGAGAAAGGGAGACCCAGTACTTC.

This clonotype has just a few counts. In DNA, the CDR3 is TGTGCCAGCATCGGAGGGGGGGGACTAGCTACAGATACGCAGTATTTT. Translation: CASIGGGGLATDTQYF. The J gene is TRBJ2-3, the V gene TRBV28; 9 nucleotides line up with TRBD2. The length of the CDR3 is 16 residues. The V and J ends lost 7 bases and 3 bases, in that order; junction bases with no gene match: 11. CDR1 and CDR2 (germline): MDHEN, SYDVKM.

This clonotype is medium-sized by share. This chain joins TRBV6-1 and TRBJ1-6; TRBD1 matches 7 bases. The CDR3 totals 17 residues. Germline assignment: CDR1 MNHNS and CDR2 SASEGT. The ends lost 7 bases at V and 5 bases at J; junction bases unmatched: 14. The chain's CDR3 is CASKLVTTGTDNSPLHF. CDR3 coding DNA: TGTGCCAGCAAGCTAGTTACTACAGGGACAGATAATTCACCCCTCCACTTT.

This clonotype was seen just once. CDR3 in amino acids: CASSDSYTGKQYF. The CDR3 DNA is TGTGCCAGCAGTGACTCGTACACCGGGAAGCAGTATTTT. V is TRBV6-4 and J is TRBJ2-3, with D possibly being TRBD2 (5 bases). V lost 0 bases to trimming and J lost 11 bases, with 12 bases between them. The CDR3 is 13 amino acids. CDR1 and CDR2 from the germline V gene are MRHNA and SNTAGT.

This clonotype was observed many times. The chain uses TRBV6-5 and TRBJ1-4; a weak D match, TRBD1 (5 bases). The CDR3 has 16 residues. In germline, CDR1 is MNHEY, CDR2 SVGAGI. V dropped 0 bases and J dropped 4 bases, with 12 bases sitting between them. CDR3 region: CASSYSWGRNNEKLFF. CDR3 bases: TGTGCCAGCAGTTACTCGTGGGGGAGGAATAATGAAAAACTGTTTTTT.

This chain joins TRBV7-2 and TRBJ2-5; D unresolved. Gene TRBJ2-7 matches the end of the DNA better, so the J call may be wrong. The CDR3 runs to 14 residues. Germline loops: CDR1 SGHTA, CDR2 FQGNSA. The CDR3 sequence is CASSLVVFTYEQYF. Written as DNA, the CDR3 is TGTGCCAGCAGCTTAGTAGTCTTCACCTACGAGCAGTACTTC.

The rearrangement links TRBV27 to TRBJ2-3, with a weak D call TRBD2 (7 bases). The J call may be incorrect, as the DNA end agrees better with TRBJ2-7. The germline CDR1 and CDR2 sequences are MNHEY and SMNVEV (reference sequence). This CDR3 is built from 14 residues. The CDR3: CAGRGGRDTDTQYF. The CDR3 coding sequence is TGTGCGGGGCGCGGGGGCCGTGACACAGATACGCAGTACTTC.

Comment on this clonotype: The junction departs from germline at one end; a sequencing error may be responsible. V gene TRBV4-1 combines with J gene TRBJ2-3; a weak D match, TRBD2 (7 bases). Germline V gene data show CDR1 as MGHRA and CDR2 as YSYEKL. The CDR3 is 18 residues long. The CDR3 protein is CASSQADGGGGSKNTQYF. CDR3 bases: TGCGCCAGCAGCCAAGCAGACGGGGGCGGGGGAAGCAAAAATACGCAGTACTTT.

The chain employs TRBV6-5 and TRBJ2-5; 10 positions match TRBD2. The V gene's germline CDR1 is MNHEY and CDR2 SVGAGI. V trimming: 2 bases; J trimming: 1 base; junction bases outside the gene matches: 1. The CDR3 spans 15 residues. The CDR3 nucleotides read TGTGCCAGCAGTTACAGGACTAGCGGCCAAGAGACCCAGTACTTC. Amino acid sequence: CASSYRTSGQETQYF.

J is TRBJ1-2 and V is TRBV6-5, with D possibly being TRBD1 (5 bases). The germline gives CDR1 MNHEY, CDR2 SVGAGI. CDR3 size: 15 residues. V was clipped by 0 bases and J by 6 bases, with 14 bases between them. CDR3 sequence: CASSYSQQGGNGYTF. The CDR3 DNA sequence: TGTGCCAGCAGTTACTCGCAGCAGGGTGGAAATGGCTACACCTTC.

The J gene is TRBJ1-1, the V gene TRBV6-1, with 9 nucleotides matching TRBD1. This CDR3 comprises 12 residues. CDR1 is MNHNS, CDR2 SASEGT, per germline. V lost 5 bases to trimming and J lost 11 bases; unmatched junction nucleotides: 6. CDR3 bases: TGTGCCAGCAGTAGCCGGGACAGGGTCGCTTTCTTT. It is translated as CASSSRDRVAFF.

This clonotype was observed a few times. This sequence joins TRBV7-3 and TRBJ2-6; 7 bases agree with TRBD1. The V gene's germline CDR1 is SGHTA and CDR2 FQGTGA. The J segment lost 0 bases and the V segment lost 5 bases, leaving 4 bases of the junction unmatched. The CDR3 has 16 residues. CDR3 region: CASSATGVSGANVLTF. Written as DNA, the CDR3 is TGTGCCAGCAGCGCCACAGGGGTCTCTGGGGCCAACGTCCTGACTTTC.

The chain joins TRBV20-1 to TRBJ2-1; 9 positions match TRBD2. The CDR3 is made up of 18 amino acids. Trimming removed 0 bases from V and 6 bases from J; junction bases left unmatched: 15. The germline V gene encodes CDR1 DFQATT and CDR2 SNEGSKA (reference sequence). CDR3 sequence reads: CSARDSHFTLAGSNEQFF. DNA for the CDR3: TGCAGTGCTAGAGACAGCCACTTTACGCTAGCGGGGAGCAATGAGCAGTTCTTC.

This clonotype was recorded many times. The chain combines TRBV7-2 with TRBJ1-5, with unresolved D. This CDR3 is built from 15 residues. CDR1 and CDR2 (germline): SGHTA, FQGNSA. Trimming removed 1 base from V and 4 bases from J, with 11 bases in between. The CDR3 here is CASSLVGETNQPQHF. CDR3 in DNA: TGTGCCAGCAGCTTAGTTGGGGAAACTAATCAGCCCCAGCATTTT.

With respect to this clonotype: The junction does not match germline at one end; this may be a read error. The chain uses TRBV6-1 and TRBJ2-3; D is ambiguous. Germline V gives CDR1 MNHNS, CDR2 SASEGT. This CDR3 is 15 amino acids long. DNA for the CDR3: TGTGCCCGCGGATTCCAGGCTGTGAGCAGCGATACGCAGTACTTT. This codes for CARGFQAVSSDTQYF.

For this clonotype: The junction and the germline gene differ at one end; a read error may be behind it. The V and J genes are TRBV6-5 and TRBJ2-3; 11 bases line up with TRBD2. The CDR3 has 15 amino acids. Germline CDR1 is MNHEY and CDR2 is SVGAGI. The chain's CDR3 is CASRFSGTSGDAQYF. The CDR3 DNA sequence: TGTGCCAGCAGATTCTCCGGGACTAGCGGAGATGCGCAGTATTTT.

This chain uses TRBV6-1 with TRBJ2-1; D is ambiguous. The end of the DNA fits TRBJ2-2 better, so the J call may be wrong. Per germline, CDR1 MNHNS and CDR2 SASEGT. CDR3 length: 14 amino acids. The CDR3 protein is CASSDLEPSEELFF. As DNA, the CDR3 is TGTGCCAGCAGTGATTTGGAGCCTTCCGAGGAGCTGTTTTTT.

The chain recombines TRBV10-1 with TRBJ2-1, with 8 bases fitting TRBD2. The germline gives CDR1 WNHNN, CDR2 SYGVQD (reference sequence). After removal of 1 base from V and 5 bases from J, the junction contained 4 bases not matched to a gene. There are 15 residues in the CDR3. The CDR3 sequence is CASSEFSGDDNEQFF. CDR3 bases: TGCGCCAGCAGTGAGTTTAGCGGGGACGACAATGAGCAGTTCTTC.

This clonotype was observed once. This chain uses TRBV7-2 with TRBJ2-1; D possibly uses TRBD1 or TRBD2 (6 bases each). The germline CDR1 and CDR2 sequences are SGHTA and FQGNSA. This CDR3 has 16 residues. V was trimmed by 0 bases and J by 6 bases, leaving 15 bases between them. CDR3 bases: TGTGCCAGCAGCTTAGCCCGGGGGCCCACCGGCAATGAGCAGTTCTTC. Translation: CASSLARGPTGNEQFF.

As to this clonotype: One end of the junction is discordant with germline, which a read error may explain. The gene calls are TRBV12-3 or TRBV12-4 and TRBJ2-3; D is unclear. The CDR3 is made up of 11 amino acids. CDR3 region: CASSVAETQYF. CDR3 DNA: TGTGCCAGCAGTGTCGCAGAGACCCAGTACTTT.

CDR3 sequence (DNA): TGTGCCAGCAGTGATGTACTCTTCACAGATACGCAGTATTTT. Protein product: CASSDVLFTDTQYF. The genes are TRBV6-4 and TRBJ2-1, with D unclear. The better agreement between TRBJ2-3 and the DNA end casts doubt on the J call. Germline values: CDR1 MRHNA, CDR2 SNTAGT. The CDR3 contains 14 residues.